This record concerns one T cell receptor (beta chain) sequence. The data were obtained in a study of blood T cell repertoires in COVID-19. As for the study in general: Sites across the United States, Italy and Spain contributed samples from acute and convalescent COVID-19.

TCRdb's table, derived via immunoSEQ multiplex PCR, lists solely in-frame clones and lacks some. The sample includes approximately 150,000 clones, 70% to 85% of them seen just once. There are 15 residues in the CDR3. V lost 5 bases to trimming and J lost 4 bases, with 17 bases between them. Germline loops: CDR1 SEHNR, CDR2 FQNEAQ (reference sequence). This receptor was taken from a man aged 50-59 years who had recovered from COVID-19. Material for sequencing was PBMCs or T cells enriched from blood (not recorded which). This chain uses TRBV7-9 with TRBJ1-2; D may be TRBD1 (6 bases). The CDR3 reads CASSTRDTGVYGYTF. The CDR3 DNA reads as TGTGCCAGCAGCACCCGGGACACCGGGGTCTATGGCTACACCTTC.